The T cell receptor beta chain described here comes from a study of blood T cell repertoires in COVID-19. The wider study: COVID-19 samples from acute and convalescent phases originated in the United States, Italy and Spain. PBMCs, B-cell-depleted T cells, or T cells provided the cDNA or gDNA that made up the material.

Authors' data handling: Reference gene primers were amplified, and this amplification served to estimate nucleated cell counts. Sequencing used immunoSEQ multiplex PCR; TCRdb keeps in-frame clones, though not all of them. For V, J and clone size, that table is used; D and trimming come from the DNA. The repertoire consists of over 100,000 clones, with roughly 87% occurring once and the leading ten covering approximately 11%. Trimming cost V 6 bases and J 3 bases, with 9 bases left between them. Germline CDR1 reads MDHEN; CDR2 reads SYDVKM. The CDR3 is made up of 12 amino acids. V is TRBV28 and J is TRBJ2-7, with a weak D call TRBD1 (6 bases). The sequenced material came from peripheral blood. The origin of this receptor is a man at least 80 years old with acute or convalescent COVID-19. The CDR3 DNA reads as TGTGCCAGCAGCCAACAGGGCTACGAGCAGTACTTC. Translation gives CASSQQGYEQYF.